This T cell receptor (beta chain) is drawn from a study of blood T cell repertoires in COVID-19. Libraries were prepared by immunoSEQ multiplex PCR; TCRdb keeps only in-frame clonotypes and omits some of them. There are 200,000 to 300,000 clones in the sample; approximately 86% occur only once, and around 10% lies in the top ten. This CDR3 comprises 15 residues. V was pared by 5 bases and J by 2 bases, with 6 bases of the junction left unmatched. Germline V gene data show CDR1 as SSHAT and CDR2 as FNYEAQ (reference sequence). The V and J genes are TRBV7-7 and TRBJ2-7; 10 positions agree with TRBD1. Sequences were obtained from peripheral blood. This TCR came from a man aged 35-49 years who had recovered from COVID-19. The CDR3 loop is CASSPPGQGPYEQYF. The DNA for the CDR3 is TGTGCCAGCAGCCCCCCGGGACAGGGGCCCTACGAGCAGTACTTC.